This T cell receptor beta chain was profiled in a study of shared clonotypes between healthy human individuals. As regards this clone: Its target is not known.

CD4+ cells underwent separation, giving CD45RA+ naive and CD45RA-negative memory subsets. Study-level findings and limits: Despite large depth, rarefaction showed incomplete sorted-subset sequencing. Represented diversity, genetic and exposure-history alike, was limited by few donors. Naive subsets, compared against memory subsets, generally had larger estimated richness values.

Clones were sequenced by immunoSEQ multiplex PCR, and TCRdb holds only the in-frame ones, with some missing. The sample lists some 2.1 million clones; roughly 94% were seen once. The junction had 4 bases not matched to a gene; V was cut back by 5 bases and J by 3 bases. Germline assignment: CDR1 SGHTA and CDR2 FQGNSA. There are 14 residues in the CDR3. This receptor was taken from a man aged 18 to 29 in good health. Sample: naive CD4+ T cells sorted from blood. Specified subset: CD45RA+ positively selected. The chain couples TRBV7-2 to TRBJ2-7; 10 bases agree with TRBD1. DNA for the CDR3: TGTGCCAGCAGCGGGAGGACAGGGGGCTACGAGCAGTACTTC. Its protein is CASSGRTGGYEQYF.